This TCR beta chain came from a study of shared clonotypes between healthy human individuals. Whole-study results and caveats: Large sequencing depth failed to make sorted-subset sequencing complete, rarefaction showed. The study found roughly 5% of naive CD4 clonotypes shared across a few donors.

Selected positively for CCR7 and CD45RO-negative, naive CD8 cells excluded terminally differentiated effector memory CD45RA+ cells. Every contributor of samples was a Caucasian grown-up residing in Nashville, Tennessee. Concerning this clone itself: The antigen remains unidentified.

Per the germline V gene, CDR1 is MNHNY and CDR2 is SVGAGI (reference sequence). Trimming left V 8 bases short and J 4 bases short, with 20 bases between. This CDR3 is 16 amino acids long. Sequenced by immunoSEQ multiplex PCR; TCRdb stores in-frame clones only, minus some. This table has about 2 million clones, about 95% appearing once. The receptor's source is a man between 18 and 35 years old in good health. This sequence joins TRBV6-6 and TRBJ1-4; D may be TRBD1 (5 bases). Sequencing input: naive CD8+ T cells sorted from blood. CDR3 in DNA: TGTGCCAGCTGGTTTGGGAGGAGGGGTCTTAATGAAAAACTGTTTTTT. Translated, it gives CASWFGRRGLNEKLFF.